This TCR beta chain was profiled in a study of liver allograft versus peripheral blood T cells. Study information: Comparative analysis was performed on T cell receptor repertoires from transplanted livers and from recipients' peripheral blood.

V lost 6 bases, J lost 0 bases, and 8 bases stayed unmatched. Germline V gene lookup returns CDR1 MNHEY and CDR2 SMNVEV (reference sequence). The CDR3 contains 16 residues. By frequency in the sample, this clonotype is medium-sized. Its target is not known. MiXCR was run by TCRdb on the reads, yielding one entry per CDR3 protein. The sample holds roughly 1,100 distinct CDR3 sequences, about 20% seen once. The study's findings and limits: Peripheral blood reportedly held T cell receptor repertoires that differed from those inside liver allografts.

The receptor was derived from a human patient who had a liver transplant. Part of the T cell pool may stem from the graft donor. The chain combines TRBV27 with TRBJ2-3; TRBD2 matches 8 bases. CDR3 nucleotides: TGTGCCAGCAGCATACAGCCTAGCGGGAGCACAGATACGCAGTATTTT. Its protein product is CASSIQPSGSTDTQYF.